These T cell receptor beta chains were read from a single sample in a study of shared clonotypes between healthy human individuals. Profiled with immunoSEQ multiplex PCR; TCRdb holds only in-frame clones, not every one. This table has 850,000 to 1,200,000 clones, about 77% appearing once. Sequencing was done on a sample of memory CD4+ T cells sorted from blood. These receptors were collected from a young man in good health. The CDR3 runs from the conserved cysteine through the conserved F or W. A D gene is named only where the DNA matches it firmly. Clone size appears in some rows only: once, few, many, or a class for an expanded clone.

CDR3 protein: CATSRDPDRQETQYF; CDR3 DNA: TGTGCCACCAGCAGAGACCCCGACAGGCAAGAGACCCAGTACTTC; clone size: .; V gene: TRBV15; CDR3 length: 15; D gene: .; J gene: TRBJ2-5
CDR3 protein: CASSPGSSLFGNTIYF; CDR3 DNA: TGCGCCAGCAGTCCAGGCAGTTCCCTTTTTGGAAACACCATATATTTT; clone size: once; V gene: TRBV5-1; CDR3 length: 16; D gene: .; J gene: TRBJ1-3
CDR3 protein: CASSEPGPGGETQYF; CDR3 DNA: TGTGCCAGCAGCGAACCGGGCCCCGGGGGAGAGACCCAGTACTTC; clone size: .; V gene: TRBV7-2; CDR3 length: 15; D gene: .; J gene: TRBJ2-5
CDR3 protein: CASSLTGGRPNTGELFF; CDR3 DNA: TGCGCCAGCAGCTTAACAGGGGGTAGACCGAACACCGGGGAGCTGTTTTTT; clone size: few; V gene: TRBV5-1; CDR3 length: 17; D gene: TRBD1; J gene: TRBJ2-2
CDR3 protein: CASSPQTVGGYTF; CDR3 DNA: TGTGCCAGCAGCCCCCAGACAGTGGGAGGCTACACCTTC; clone size: .; V gene: TRBV11-2; CDR3 length: 13; D gene: .; J gene: TRBJ1-2
CDR3 protein: CASRSGQVNTEAFF; CDR3 DNA: TGTGCCAGCCGGAGTGGACAGGTAAACACTGAAGCTTTCTTT; clone size: .; V gene: TRBV6-1; CDR3 length: 14; D gene: TRBD1; J gene: TRBJ1-1
CDR3 protein: CASSYRGRMETQYF; CDR3 DNA: TGTGCCAGCAGCTATCGGGGGCGAATGGAGACCCAGTACTTC; clone size: once; V gene: TRBV7-2; CDR3 length: 14; D gene: .; J gene: TRBJ2-5
CDR3 protein: CASSGDRVDSYNEQFF; CDR3 DNA: TGTGCCAGCAGTGGGGACAGGGTGGATTCCTACAATGAGCAGTTCTTC; clone size: .; V gene: TRBV25-1; CDR3 length: 16; D gene: TRBD1; J gene: TRBJ2-1
CDR3 protein: CASRTSGGSRVEQYF; CDR3 DNA: TGTGCCAGCAGGACTAGCGGGGGCTCCAGGGTGGAGCAGTACTTC; clone size: .; V gene: TRBV28; CDR3 length: 15; D gene: TRBD2; J gene: TRBJ2-7
CDR3 protein: CAWSSGRGTNTEAFF; CDR3 DNA: TGTGCCTGGAGTTCAGGTAGGGGAACGAACACTGAAGCTTTCTTT; clone size: .; V gene: TRBV30; CDR3 length: 15; D gene: .; J gene: TRBJ1-1
CDR3 protein: CASSLSSGANVLTF; CDR3 DNA: TGTGCCAGCAGCTTATCCTCTGGGGCCAACGTCCTGACTTTC; clone size: .; V gene: TRBV7-3; CDR3 length: 14; D gene: .; J gene: TRBJ2-6
CDR3 protein: CASSFTGGTDEQYF; CDR3 DNA: TGTGCCAGCAGCTTTACAGGGGGCACGGACGAGCAGTACTTC; clone size: .; V gene: TRBV5-4; CDR3 length: 14; D gene: TRBD1; J gene: TRBJ2-7
CDR3 protein: CASSIPGQGRAKNIQYF; CDR3 DNA: TGTGCCAGTAGTATACCGGGGCAGGGGAGGGCCAAAAACATTCAGTACTTC; clone size: .; V gene: TRBV19; CDR3 length: 17; D gene: .; J gene: TRBJ2-4
CDR3 protein: CASSRANSPLHF; CDR3 DNA: TGTGCCAGTAGTCGGGCCAATTCACCCCTCCACTTT; clone size: .; V gene: TRBV19; CDR3 length: 12; D gene: .; J gene: TRBJ1-6
CDR3 protein: CASSLQLNTEAFF; CDR3 DNA: TGTGCCAGCAGCTTACAGCTGAACACTGAAGCTTTCTTT; clone size: .; V gene: TRBV7-9; CDR3 length: 13; D gene: .; J gene: TRBJ1-1
CDR3 protein: CASSNSKNEQFF; CDR3 DNA: TGTGCCAGCAGTAACTCTAAGAATGAGCAGTTCTTC; clone size: .; V gene: TRBV6-5; CDR3 length: 12; D gene: .; J gene: TRBJ2-1
CDR3 protein: CASREAGTVLRSYTF; CDR3 DNA: TGTGCCAGCAGAGAGGCCGGGACGGTGCTTAGAAGCTACACCTTC; clone size: few; V gene: TRBV28; CDR3 length: 15; D gene: .; J gene: TRBJ1-2
CDR3 protein: CASSQVKIAGGLRETQYF; CDR3 DNA: TGCGCCAGCAGCCAAGTTAAAATAGCGGGGGGGCTCCGGGAGACCCAGTACTTC; clone size: .; V gene: TRBV4-1; CDR3 length: 18; D gene: TRBD2; J gene: TRBJ2-5
CDR3 protein: CATSRTIGTGNGQLGYTF; CDR3 DNA: TGTGCCACCAGCAGGACAATTGGGACAGGGAACGGGCAGTTGGGCTACACCTTC; clone size: .; V gene: TRBV15; CDR3 length: 18; D gene: TRBD1; J gene: TRBJ1-2
CDR3 protein: CASSDSGANVLTF; CDR3 DNA: TGTGCCAGCTCAGACTCTGGGGCCAACGTCCTGACTTTC; clone size: .; V gene: TRBV18; CDR3 length: 13; D gene: .; J gene: TRBJ2-6
CDR3 protein: CASKRNREGGGELFF; CDR3 DNA: TGTGCCAGTAAGAGGAACAGGGAGGGTGGCGGGGAGCTGTTTTTT; clone size: .; V gene: TRBV19; CDR3 length: 15; D gene: .; J gene: TRBJ2-2
CDR3 protein: CASSLDRWQNNEQFF; CDR3 DNA: TGTGCCAGCAGCTTGGATCGGTGGCAGAACAATGAGCAGTTCTTC; clone size: .; V gene: TRBV5-4; CDR3 length: 15; D gene: .; J gene: TRBJ2-1
CDR3 protein: CASREDLYNEQFF; CDR3 DNA: TGCGCCAGCAGAGAGGATTTATACAATGAGCAGTTCTTC; clone size: .; V gene: TRBV5-1; CDR3 length: 13; D gene: .; J gene: TRBJ2-1
CDR3 protein: CASSPPGGGGYQPQHF; CDR3 DNA: TGTGCCAGCAGCCCCCCAGGGGGAGGGGGCTATCAGCCCCAGCATTTT; clone size: .; V gene: TRBV7-2; CDR3 length: 16; D gene: TRBD1; J gene: TRBJ1-5
CDR3 protein: CASSLRTGVFWEKLFF; CDR3 DNA: TGTGCCAGCAGTTTACGGACAGGGGTGTTTTGGGAAAAACTGTTTTTT; clone size: .; V gene: TRBV28; CDR3 length: 16; D gene: TRBD1; J gene: TRBJ1-4
CDR3 protein: CATSRGGVSGANVLTF; CDR3 DNA: TGTGCCACCAGCAGAGGTGGGGTATCTGGGGCCAACGTCCTGACTTTC; clone size: .; V gene: TRBV15; CDR3 length: 16; D gene: .; J gene: TRBJ2-6
CDR3 protein: CASSIRGQSTDTQYF; CDR3 DNA: TGTGCCAGTAGTATAAGGGGCCAAAGCACAGATACGCAGTATTTT; clone size: .; V gene: TRBV19; CDR3 length: 15; D gene: .; J gene: TRBJ2-3
CDR3 protein: CASSVGAGQGEQYF; CDR3 DNA: TGTGCCAGCAGCGTAGGGGCAGGGCAGGGCGAGCAGTACTTC; clone size: .; V gene: TRBV9; CDR3 length: 14; D gene: .; J gene: TRBJ2-7
CDR3 protein: CASSLGGILGSEQYF; CDR3 DNA: TGCGCCAGCAGCTTGGGGGGGATCTTGGGATCCGAGCAGTACTTC; clone size: once; V gene: TRBV5-1; CDR3 length: 15; D gene: .; J gene: TRBJ2-7
CDR3 protein: CAWSVFLTAGELFF; CDR3 DNA: TGTGCCTGGAGTGTGTTCCTGACTGCCGGGGAGCTGTTTTTT; clone size: once; V gene: TRBV30; CDR3 length: 14; D gene: .; J gene: TRBJ2-2
CDR3 protein: CASRNLGGETQYF; CDR3 DNA: TGTGCCAGCAGGAACCTGGGGGGAGAGACCCAGTACTTC; clone size: once; V gene: TRBV5-5; CDR3 length: 13; D gene: .; J gene: TRBJ2-5
CDR3 protein: CSAETSSYEQYF; CDR3 DNA: TGCAGCGCGGAAACTAGTTCCTACGAGCAGTACTTC; clone size: .; V gene: TRBV29-1; CDR3 length: 12; D gene: .; J gene: TRBJ2-7